The 20 T cell receptor beta chains given below trace back to one sample, sequenced in a study of T cells in Graves' hyperthyroidism and ophthalmopathy. TCR beta CDR3 regions were amplified from RNA. First-round RT-PCR with HTBI primers amplified the TCR CDR3 region. TCRdb re-called the multiplex PCR reads through MiXCR, storing one row per CDR3 protein. Seen here are around 720,000 distinct CDR3 sequences, approximately 40% observed once, and the top ten hold around 30%. The sequencing input was blood. These receptors were obtained from a middle-aged woman with Graves' hyperthyroidism.

The chain recombines TRBV7-9 with TRBJ1-2; perhaps TRBD1 as D (5 bases). Germline V gene data show CDR1 as SEHNR and CDR2 as FQNEAQ (reference sequence). V lost 7 bases to trimming and J lost 8 bases, with 17 bases between them. There are 13 residues in the CDR3. The CDR3 sequence: CASTPGRWRGYTF. In DNA form, the CDR3 reads TGTGCCAGCACACCAGGGCGGTGGAGGGGCTACACCTTC.

This chain uses TRBV20-1 with TRBJ2-5; 11 bases match TRBD2. CDR1 and CDR2 from the germline V gene are DFQATT and SNEGSKA (reference sequence). The CDR3 consists of 17 residues. V shed 4 bases and J 1 base; nucleotides not matched to a gene: 11. CDR3 sequence: CSAMGLAGGDSQETQYF. The DNA of the CDR3 is TGCAGTGCTATGGGGCTAGCGGGAGGTGATTCCCAAGAGACCCAGTACTTC.

Regarding this clonotype: It may be a read error: a sequence one base away is much more abundant. CDR3 coding DNA: TGTGCCAGCAGCTTATCAACAATTCCCTGTGGCTACACCTTC. Its protein is CASSLSTIPCGYTF. This rearrangement joins TRBV7-9 to TRBJ1-2; D is unclear. The ends were cut back, 2 bases at V and 7 bases at J, with 14 bases in the middle. The CDR3 loop spans 14 amino acids. In germline, CDR1 is SEHNR, CDR2 FQNEAQ (reference sequence).

On this clonotype: Given a much more abundant clone one base away, this may be a read error. The gene calls are TRBV20-1 and TRBJ2-7, with 9 bases that match TRBD2. The CDR3 is 13 residues long. J lost 3 bases, V lost 1 base, and 1 base had no gene match. Germline CDR1 and CDR2: DFQATT and SNEGSKA (reference sequence). The DNA of the CDR3 is TGCAGTGCTAGAGTTAGCGGGGGCTACGAGCAGTACTTC. It specifies CSARVSGGYEQYF.

This clonotype was seen ten or more times. The chain combines TRBV4-1 with TRBJ1-4, with TRBD1 matching over 9 bases. Trimming cost V 3 bases and J 7 bases; bases outside gene matches: 3. Germline V lookup: CDR1 MGHRA, CDR2 YSYEKL. CDR3 length equals 14 residues. CDR3 nucleotide sequence: TGCGCCAGCAGCCAGGGACAGGGTGCTGAAAAACTGTTTTTT. As protein: CASSQGQGAEKLFF.

This clonotype has at least ten counts. V and J are TRBV5-1 and TRBJ2-7; possibly TRBD1 for D (6 bases). Trimming removed 3 bases from V and 5 bases from J, with 18 bases in between. Germline V CDR1 and CDR2: SGHRS, YFSETQ. The CDR3 totals 15 residues. CDR3 protein: CASSSEQGGPHEQYF. The CDR3 DNA is TGCGCCAGCAGCTCCGAACAGGGTGGACCTCACGAGCAGTACTTC.

The table lists this clonotype with a few counts. At one end, the junction sequence differs from germline, possibly due to a read error. V and J are TRBV10-3 and TRBJ1-2; tentative D call: TRBD1 (6 bases). Germline lookup yields CDR1 ENHRY and CDR2 SYGVKD. The CDR3 runs to 13 residues. The CDR3 region has the DNA TGTGCCAGCAGTGCCGGGACACGAGGTGGCTACACCTTC. The encoded protein is CASSAGTRGGYTF.

This CDR3 is CASANLGQMGVREKLFF. The CDR3 DNA is TGTGCTAGTGCTAACTTAGGACAGATGGGGGTTCGTGAAAAACTGTTTTTT. The V call is TRBV12-3 or TRBV12-4, the J call TRBJ1-4; tentative D call: TRBD1 (6 bases). The CDR3 covers 17 residues.

Note on this clonotype: One junction end does not reproduce the germline sequence, and a read error may be involved. The rearrangement links TRBV7-9 to TRBJ2-7; 8 bases are a match to TRBD2. The length of the CDR3 is 14 residues. Germline CDR1 SEHNR, CDR2 FQNEAQ (reference sequence). CDR3: CASSHGGVYNEQYF. Here the CDR3 DNA reads TGCGCCAGCAGCCACGGGGGGGTCTACAATGAGCAGTACTTC.

The chain combines TRBV7-9 with TRBJ1-1; maybe TRBD1 (5 bases). V lost 3 bases, J lost 4 bases, and 12 bases lay in between. The CDR3 is 14 amino acids. Germline V gene sequence: CDR1 SEHNR, CDR2 FQNEAQ (reference sequence). DNA for the CDR3: TGTGCCAGCAGCTTTTCCAGGGTAGGCACTGAAGCTTTCTTT. This encodes CASSFSRVGTEAFF.

This clonotype has a handful of counts. The chain recombines TRBV9 with TRBJ1-2; no clear D. The CDR3 consists of 15 residues. Trimming cost V 4 bases and J 9 bases, with 22 bases left between them. Germline V lookup: CDR1 SGDLS, CDR2 YYNGEE. The CDR3 is CASSPISGLGFRYTF. DNA for the CDR3: TGTGCCAGCAGCCCCATTTCTGGCTTGGGTTTTCGCTACACCTTC.

The gene calls are TRBV7-9 and TRBJ2-5; the match to TRBD2 covers 9 bases. This CDR3 has 17 residues. V was clipped by 1 base and J by 5 bases; unmatched bases: 11. The germline V gene encodes CDR1 SEHNR and CDR2 FQNEAQ (reference sequence). The CDR3 spells CASSLVGASGRWETQYF. The CDR3 region has the DNA TGTGCCAGCAGCTTAGTGGGGGCAAGCGGGAGGTGGGAGACCCAGTACTTC.

This clonotype came up a few times. This chain joins TRBV6-6 and TRBJ2-7; D possibly corresponds to TRBD1 (5 bases). Germline V gives CDR1 MNHNY, CDR2 SVGAGI (reference sequence). V lost 3 bases to trimming and J lost 2 bases, with 8 bases between them. There are 13 residues in the CDR3. DNA of the CDR3: TGTGCCAGCAGTTATCCAGGGACCTACGAGCAGTACTTC. Its translation: CASSYPGTYEQYF.

This chain uses TRBV7-2 with TRBJ1-1; D is ambiguous. The germline gives CDR1 SGHTA, CDR2 FQGNSA. The V gene lost 0 bases and the J gene lost 9 bases, with 11 bases spanning the gap. The CDR3 totals 13 residues. As DNA, the CDR3 is TGTGCCAGCAGCTTAGCGCTTCAGAATCAAGCTTTCTTT. Its translation: CASSLALQNQAFF. Based on the CDR3 plus reference TRBV7-2 and TRBJ1-1, the full variable domain is GAGVSQSPSNKVTEKGKDVELRCDPISGHTALYWYRQSLGQGLEFLIYFQGNSAPDKSGLPSDRFSAERTGGSVSTLTIQRTQQEDSAVYLCASSLALQNQAFFGQGTRLTVV.

At least ten counts were recorded for this clonotype. This chain uses TRBV24-1 with TRBJ1-2; D possibly corresponds to TRBD1 (6 bases). The CDR3 totals 14 residues. The V gene lost 6 bases and the J gene lost 2 bases, with 12 bases spanning the gap. Germline CDR1 KGHDR, CDR2 SFDVKD. CDR3 region: CATSSEGGNYGYTF. The CDR3 bases are TGTGCCACCAGTAGTGAGGGGGGAAACTATGGCTACACCTTC.

The chain recombines TRBV5-4 with TRBJ2-7, with 9 bases lining up with TRBD2. V trimming: 0 bases; J trimming: 5 bases; junction bases outside the gene matches: 3. CDR1 is SGHNT, CDR2 YYREEE, per germline (reference sequence). The CDR3 extends over 14 amino acids. The CDR3 here is CASSLASGKDEQYF. The CDR3 nucleotides are TGTGCCAGCAGCTTGGCTAGCGGGAAGGACGAGCAGTACTTC.

The CDR3 loop is CASSQQERGYEQYF. The CDR3 DNA reads as TGCGCCAGCAGCCAACAGGAACGGGGCTACGAGCAGTACTTC. The chain uses TRBV4-1 and TRBJ2-7, with TRBD2 as a possible D gene (5 bases). The V end was cut by 2 bases, the J end by 3 bases, with 11 bases between. The CDR3 consists of 14 residues. Germline-derived CDR1 and CDR2 are MGHRA and YSYEKL.

This chain connects TRBV4-1 to TRBJ2-7; 7 bases agree with TRBD1. Per germline, CDR1 MGHRA and CDR2 YSYEKL. J gave up 5 bases and V 2 bases, and 9 bases lay outside the gene matches. The CDR3 covers 15 residues. CDR3: CASSQLRQGIHEQYF. DNA for the CDR3: TGCGCCAGCAGCCAACTCCGACAGGGAATACACGAGCAGTACTTC.

The J gene is TRBJ2-2, the V gene TRBV5-4; D is undetermined. V shed 2 bases and J shed 8 bases, with 10 bases lying between them. Germline V gene sequence: CDR1 SGHNT, CDR2 YYREEE (reference sequence). This CDR3 is 13 amino acids long. The CDR3 loop is CASSFGYPGELFF. The CDR3 DNA reads as TGTGCCAGCAGCTTCGGTTACCCGGGGGAGCTGTTTTTT.

Only a few counts were recorded for this clonotype. The chain is built from TRBV11-2 and TRBJ1-1; the D gene is possibly TRBD1 (5 bases). CDR1 is SGHAT, CDR2 FQNNGV, per germline. Between the trimmed V and J ends, which lost 4 bases and 1 base, there was a span of 10 bases. This CDR3 is 14 amino acids long. The CDR3 DNA is TGTGCCAGCAGCTGGGGACGGGAGAACACTGAAGCTTTCTTT. Translating it yields CASSWGRENTEAFF.